This T cell receptor (beta chain) was identified in a study of beta chain features in type 1 diabetes. It was one heparinised blood draw, averaging about 116 mL, that each donor gave. V dropped 3 bases and J dropped 8 bases, with 17 bases sitting between them. This CDR3 has 14 amino acids. From germline, CDR1 is SGDLS and CDR2 YYNGEE. The investigators reverse transcribed all of the isolated RNA, so they sequenced expressed TCRB transcripts. TCRdb keeps only in-frame clones here, not all; method: immunoSEQ multiplex PCR. The repertoire holds hundreds of thousands of clones, around an eighth seen once, with roughly 0.022% in the top ten. A word on this clone: Antigen unknown.

Study observations and caveats: More deletions and fewer insertions at VDJ junctions were seen in type 1 diabetes patients. Shorter TCRB CDR3s, moderately but significantly so, marked every one of the four CD4+ subsets in Type 1 diabetes patients. Because the template was cDNA, high-expressing cells might be over-represented. Relative to healthy donors, patients appeared to have naive, central memory and Treg TCRB repertoires that were more similar.

The origin of this receptor is a man aged 18-30 years with type 1 diabetes. The chain uses TRBV9 and TRBJ1-2, with TRBD1 as a possible D gene (5 bases). The material sequenced was naive CD4+ T cells from blood. The CDR3 is CASSAPPGVRGYTF. CDR3 bases: TGTGCCAGCAGCGCGCCCCCGGGGGTTCGAGGCTACACCTTC.